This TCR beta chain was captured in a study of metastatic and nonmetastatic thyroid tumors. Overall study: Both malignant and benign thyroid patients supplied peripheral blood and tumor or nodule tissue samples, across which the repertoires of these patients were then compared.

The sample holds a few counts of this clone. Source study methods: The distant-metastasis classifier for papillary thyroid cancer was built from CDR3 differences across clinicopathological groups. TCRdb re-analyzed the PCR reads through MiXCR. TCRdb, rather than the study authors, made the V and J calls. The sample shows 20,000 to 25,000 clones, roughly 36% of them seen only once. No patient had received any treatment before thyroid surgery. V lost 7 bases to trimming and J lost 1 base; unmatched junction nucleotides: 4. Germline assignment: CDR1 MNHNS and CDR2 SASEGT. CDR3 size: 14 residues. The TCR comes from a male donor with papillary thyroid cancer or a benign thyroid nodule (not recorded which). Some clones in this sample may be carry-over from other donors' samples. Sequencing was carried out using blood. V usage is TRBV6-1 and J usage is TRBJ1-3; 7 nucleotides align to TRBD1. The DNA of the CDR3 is TGTGCCAGCAATCAGGGACAGTCTGGAAACACCATATATTTT. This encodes CASNQGQSGNTIYF.